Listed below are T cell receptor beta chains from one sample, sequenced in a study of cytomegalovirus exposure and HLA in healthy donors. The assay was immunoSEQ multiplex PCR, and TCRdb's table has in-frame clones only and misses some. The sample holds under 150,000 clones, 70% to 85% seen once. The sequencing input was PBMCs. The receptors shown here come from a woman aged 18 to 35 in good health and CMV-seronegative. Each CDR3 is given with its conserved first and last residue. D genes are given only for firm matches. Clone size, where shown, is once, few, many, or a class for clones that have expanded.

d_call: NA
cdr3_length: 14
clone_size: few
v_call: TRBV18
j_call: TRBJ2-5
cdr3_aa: CASSPPPGQETQYF
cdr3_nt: TGTGCCAGCTCACCACCTCCCGGCCAAGAGACCCAGTACTTC

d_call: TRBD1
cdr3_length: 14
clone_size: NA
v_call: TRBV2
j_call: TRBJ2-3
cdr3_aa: CASSEDRRTDTQYF
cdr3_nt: TGTGCCAGCAGTGAGGACAGGAGGACAGATACGCAGTATTTT

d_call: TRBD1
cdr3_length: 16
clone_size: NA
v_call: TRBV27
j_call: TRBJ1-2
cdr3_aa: CASRPQGQAFNYGYTF
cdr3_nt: TGTGCCAGCAGACCCCAGGGACAGGCCTTTAACTATGGCTACACCTTC

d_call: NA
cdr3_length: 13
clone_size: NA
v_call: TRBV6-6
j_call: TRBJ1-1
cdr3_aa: CASSPYQGTEAFF
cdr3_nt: TGTGCCAGCAGTCCGTACCAGGGCACTGAAGCTTTCTTT

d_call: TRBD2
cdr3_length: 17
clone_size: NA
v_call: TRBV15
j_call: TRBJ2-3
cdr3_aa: CATSRATGLAGSDTQYF
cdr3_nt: TGTGCCACCAGCAGGGCTACGGGACTAGCGGGGTCAGATACGCAGTATTTT

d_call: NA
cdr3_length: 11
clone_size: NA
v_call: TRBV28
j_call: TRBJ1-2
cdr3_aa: CASAPGYGYTF
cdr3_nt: TGTGCCAGCGCCCCGGGGTATGGCTACACCTTC

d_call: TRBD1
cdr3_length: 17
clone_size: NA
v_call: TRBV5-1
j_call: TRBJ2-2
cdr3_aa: CASSSDRAGMHTGELFF
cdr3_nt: TGCGCCAGCAGCTCCGACAGGGCCGGGATGCACACCGGGGAGCTGTTTTTT

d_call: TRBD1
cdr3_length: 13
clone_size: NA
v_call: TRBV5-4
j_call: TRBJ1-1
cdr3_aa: CASRPRDSTEAFF
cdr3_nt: TGTGCCAGCAGACCTCGGGACAGCACAGAAGCTTTCTTT

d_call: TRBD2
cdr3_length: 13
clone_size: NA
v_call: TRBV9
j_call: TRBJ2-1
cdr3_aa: CASSTGGGNEQFF
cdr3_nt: TGTGCCAGCAGTACGGGGGGGGGCAATGAGCAGTTCTTC

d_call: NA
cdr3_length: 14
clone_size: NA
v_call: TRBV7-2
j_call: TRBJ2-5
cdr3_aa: CASSFSSGPETQYF
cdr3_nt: TGTGCCAGCAGCTTCTCGTCCGGTCCAGAGACCCAGTACTTC

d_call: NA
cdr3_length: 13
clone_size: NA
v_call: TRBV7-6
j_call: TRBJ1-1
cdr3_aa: CASSFGGDTEAFF
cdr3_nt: TGTGCCAGCAGCTTCGGGGGAGACACTGAAGCTTTCTTT